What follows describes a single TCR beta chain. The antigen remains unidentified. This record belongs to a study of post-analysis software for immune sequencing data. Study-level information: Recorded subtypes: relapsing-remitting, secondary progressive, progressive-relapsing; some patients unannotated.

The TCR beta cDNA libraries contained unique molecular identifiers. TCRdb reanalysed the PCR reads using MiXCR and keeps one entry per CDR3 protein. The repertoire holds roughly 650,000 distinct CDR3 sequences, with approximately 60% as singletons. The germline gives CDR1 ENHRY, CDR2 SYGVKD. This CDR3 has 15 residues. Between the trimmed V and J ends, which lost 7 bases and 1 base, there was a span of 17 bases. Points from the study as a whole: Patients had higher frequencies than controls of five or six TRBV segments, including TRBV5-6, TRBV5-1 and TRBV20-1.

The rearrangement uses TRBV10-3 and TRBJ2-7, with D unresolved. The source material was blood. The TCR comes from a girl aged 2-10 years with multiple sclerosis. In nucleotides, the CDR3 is TGTGCCATCAAGTCCCAGCAGTATAATTCCTACGAGCAGTACTTC. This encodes CAIKSQQYNSYEQYF.